Listed below are T cell receptor beta chains from one sample, sequenced in a study of blood T cells in healthy people across ages. TCRdb ran MiXCR on the 5' RACE reads and lists one entry per CDR3 protein. In the table there are fewer than 900,000 distinct CDR3 sequences, approximately 43% of which are singletons. Sequenced sample: blood. The source of these receptors is a woman aged 55-75 years in good health. Both conserved end residues are part of each CDR3. A D gene is named only where the DNA matches it firmly. Size is stated for part of the rows, as once, few or many counts, or as a class when the clone is expanded.

size: -; D: -; V: TRBV11-2; J: TRBJ2-5; DNA: TGTGCCAGCAGCTTAACACCCGCCAGGCAAGAGACCCAGTACTTC; CDR3: CASSLTPARQETQYF
size: few; D: -; V: TRBV3-1; J: TRBJ2-1; DNA: TGTGCCAGCAGCCAAGTTGGAGACGCATACAATGAGCAGTTCTTC; CDR3: CASSQVGDAYNEQFF
size: -; D: TRBD2; V: TRBV11-2; J: TRBJ2-7; DNA: TGTGCCAGCAGCTCGTGGGCGGGAGGAAACGAGCAGTACTTC; CDR3: CASSSWAGGNEQYF
size: few; D: TRBD2; V: TRBV12-3/TRBV12-4; J: TRBJ2-1; DNA: TGTGCCAGCAGCCCTGGGGCATCTAGCGGGATTTACAATGAGCAGTTCTTC; CDR3: CASSPGASSGIYNEQFF
size: few; D: TRBD2; V: TRBV4-3; J: TRBJ2-3; DNA: TGCGCCAGCAGCCAAGAGTCGGGCGGGAGGGCCGCAGATACGCAGTATTTT; CDR3: CASSQESGGRAADTQYF
size: -; D: -; V: TRBV28; J: TRBJ1-6; DNA: TGTGCCAGCAGTCTAACGTCGACCTCCGGATCCCTCCACTTT; CDR3: CASSLTSTSGSLHF
size: -; D: -; V: TRBV12-3/TRBV12-4; J: TRBJ2-2; DNA: TGTGCCAGCAACTCGCTTCCAACCGGGGAGCTGTTTTTT; CDR3: CASNSLPTGELFF
size: once; D: -; V: TRBV3-1; J: TRBJ2-5; DNA: TGTGCCAGCAGCCCCGACATGACTAGGAAAGAGACCCAGTACTTC; CDR3: CASSPDMTRKETQYF
size: -; D: -; V: TRBV6-4; J: TRBJ2-2; DNA: TGTGCCAGCAGACCCCGGACGGGCACCGGGGAGCTGTTTTTT; CDR3: CASRPRTGTGELFF
size: -; D: TRBD1; V: TRBV12-3/TRBV12-4; J: TRBJ1-2; DNA: TGTGCCAGCAGTGCCGGGACAGGGATAGTCTGTGGCTACACCTTC; CDR3: CASSAGTGIVCGYTF
size: many; D: TRBD2; V: TRBV4-2; J: TRBJ2-3; DNA: TGTGCCAGCAGCCAAGATCTTCCCGCGGGCTTAGCGGGAGGGCGTCGTGGCACAGATACGCAGTATTTT; CDR3: CASSQDLPAGLAGGRRGTDTQYF
size: -; D: -; V: TRBV6-5; J: TRBJ2-7; DNA: TGTGCCAGCAGTTACTCGGGCGGATACTACGAGCAGTACTTC; CDR3: CASSYSGGYYEQYF
size: -; D: -; V: TRBV27; J: TRBJ2-5; DNA: TGTGCCAGCAGAGGGCGGAGTATGTTTAATGAGCAGTACTTC; CDR3: CASRGRSMFNEQYF
size: many; D: TRBD1; V: TRBV5-1; J: TRBJ2-7; DNA: TGCGCCAGCAGCCCGGGACAGGCGAGCTCCTACGAGCAGTACTTC; CDR3: CASSPGQASSYEQYF
size: -; D: -; V: TRBV5-1; J: TRBJ2-1; DNA: TGCGCCAGCAGCCTAGCGTTTCTAACCTACAATGAGCAGTTCTTC; CDR3: CASSLAFLTYNEQFF
size: -; D: TRBD2; V: TRBV9; J: TRBJ2-2; DNA: TGTGCCAGCAGCTTACTAGCGGACTCGAACACCGGGGAGCTGTTTTTT; CDR3: CASSLLADSNTGELFF
size: -; D: TRBD2; V: TRBV20-1; J: TRBJ2-1; DNA: TGCAGTGTCCAGGCGGGAGGGTACAATGAGCAGTTCTTC; CDR3: CSVQAGGYNEQFF
size: -; D: TRBD1; V: TRBV28; J: TRBJ2-3; DNA: TGTGCCAGCAGTCCCCTCGGGACAGCTTATGGTGGCACAGATACGCAGTATTTT; CDR3: CASSPLGTAYGGTDTQYF
size: few; D: -; V: TRBV15; J: TRBJ1-4; DNA: TGTGCCACCAGCAGACCAGGGGCATCTAATGAAAAACTGTTTTTT; CDR3: CATSRPGASNEKLFF
size: -; D: -; V: TRBV9; J: TRBJ1-6; DNA: TGTGCCAGCAGCCCTCAAGGGTCCGTTGCGAATTCACCCCTCCACTTT; CDR3: CASSPQGSVANSPLHF
size: -; D: TRBD1; V: TRBV5-1; J: TRBJ1-2; DNA: TGCGCCAGCAGCTTGACGGGACAGCGGGATGGCTACACCTTC; CDR3: CASSLTGQRDGYTF
size: -; D: -; V: TRBV7-2; J: TRBJ2-1; DNA: TGTGCCAGCAGCTTATTCCCCGGTCCTGGGGATTATGAGCAGTTCTTC; CDR3: CASSLFPGPGDYEQFF
size: -; D: TRBD1; V: TRBV20-1; J: TRBJ1-1; DNA: TGCAGTGCTAGAGTTTACAGGGGAGTCGCTGAAGCTTTCTTT; CDR3: CSARVYRGVAEAFF
size: few; D: TRBD1; V: TRBV12-3/TRBV12-4; J: TRBJ1-2; DNA: TGTGCCAGCAGTTCGGACAGGGGGCTTGGTGGCTACACCTTC; CDR3: CASSSDRGLGGYTF
size: few; D: TRBD1; V: TRBV4-2; J: TRBJ2-1; DNA: TGTGCCAGCAGCCAAGACCCCGGACAGGGGGCCTACAATGAGCAGTTCTTC; CDR3: CASSQDPGQGAYNEQFF
size: -; D: TRBD1; V: TRBV12-3/TRBV12-4; J: TRBJ2-1; DNA: TGTGCCAGCACCGGGACAGGGGGCTATGAGCAGTTCTTC; CDR3: CASTGTGGYEQFF
size: few; D: -; V: TRBV9; J: TRBJ1-5; DNA: TGTGCCAGCAGCGTAGGAGTAATAAGGGGCCAGCCCCAGCATTTT; CDR3: CASSVGVIRGQPQHF
size: few; D: -; V: TRBV3-1; J: TRBJ2-7; DNA: TGTGCCAGCAGCCAAGAGTACAGCCACTACGAGCAGTACTTC; CDR3: CASSQEYSHYEQYF
size: few; D: -; V: TRBV13; J: TRBJ2-7; DNA: TGTGCCAGCAGCGCCGAGCCGACCTCATCCTACGAGCAGTACTTC; CDR3: CASSAEPTSSYEQYF
size: -; D: -; V: TRBV5-1; J: TRBJ2-5; DNA: TGCGCCAGCACCGCCGGGCCCCAGGAGACCCAGTACTTC; CDR3: CASTAGPQETQYF
size: -; D: TRBD1; V: TRBV20-1; J: TRBJ1-5; DNA: TGCAGTGCTCCAACCGGCGGGACAGGGGATCAGCCCCAGCATTTT; CDR3: CSAPTGGTGDQPQHF
size: -; D: -; V: TRBV6-5; J: TRBJ2-5; DNA: TGTGCCAGCAGTTACTTTCCTAGCACAGAGACCCAGTACTTC; CDR3: CASSYFPSTETQYF
size: -; D: -; V: TRBV11-3; J: TRBJ2-2; DNA: TGTGCCAGCAGCCCTCCCCGGGCGGCCGCGAACACCGGGGAGCTGTTTTTT; CDR3: CASSPPRAAANTGELFF
size: few; D: -; V: TRBV20-1; J: TRBJ1-5; DNA: TGCAGTGCTAGAGATAAGGGTTTCGGCAGCAATCAGCCCCAGCATTTT; CDR3: CSARDKGFGSNQPQHF
size: -; D: -; V: TRBV21-1; J: TRBJ2-7; DNA: TGTGCCAGCAGCAGATACGGGACAGCCTGCGAGCAGTACTTC; CDR3: CASSRYGTACEQYF
size: few; D: TRBD2; V: TRBV20-1; J: TRBJ2-2; DNA: TGCAGTGCCGGGAAGACTAGCGGGGGGGCCGCAGGCGGGGAGCTGTTTTTT; CDR3: CSAGKTSGGAAGGELFF
size: many; D: -; V: TRBV5-1; J: TRBJ2-3; DNA: TGCGCCAGCAGCTTGGGGGCGGCCCCTAGCACAGATACGCAGTATTTT; CDR3: CASSLGAAPSTDTQYF
size: -; D: -; V: TRBV7-8; J: TRBJ1-1; DNA: TGTGCCAGCAGTTTACGGTGGGTGAACACTGAAGCTTTCTTT; CDR3: CASSLRWVNTEAFF
size: -; D: -; V: TRBV11-2; J: TRBJ2-1; DNA: TGTGCCAGCAGCACAGCAGACACGAGGCAGTTCTTC; CDR3: CASSTADTRQFF
size: -; D: -; V: TRBV20-1; J: TRBJ2-4; DNA: TGCAGTGCTAGAGTCGAGGGACCGGGGCGGAACATTCAGTACTTC; CDR3: CSARVEGPGRNIQYF
size: -; D: TRBD1; V: TRBV5-1; J: TRBJ2-1; DNA: TGCGCCAGCAGTTTCGGACAGGGCAAGGAGCAGTTCTTC; CDR3: CASSFGQGKEQFF